This T cell receptor (beta chain) was obtained from a study of blood T cell repertoires in COVID-19. This CDR3 has 15 residues. Germline trimming cut 3 bases from V and 8 bases from J; bases unmatched to any gene: 9. Germline values: CDR1 SGHAT, CDR2 FQNNGV. Produced via immunoSEQ multiplex PCR; TCRdb's table is partial and in-frame only. The sample contains about 480,000 clones, about 87% of which appear only once. Sequenced sample: peripheral blood. The rearrangement joins TRBV11-2 to TRBJ2-3; 9 nucleotides agree with TRBD2. The TCR comes from a woman aged 45-60 years with COVID-19, enrolled during active disease. The CDR3 reads CASSLAGGAEGTQYF. CDR3 DNA: TGTGCCAGCAGCTTGGCGGGGGGGGCGGAGGGTACGCAGTATTTT.